The rows below give T cell receptor beta chains drawn from one sample of a study of regulatory T cells in long-lasting Graves disease. TCRdb re-analysed the multiplex PCR reads in MiXCR, keeping a single row per CDR3 protein. The repertoire has about 470,000 distinct CDR3 sequences, less than 25% of them found once; the top ten carry over 7.5%. Source: peripheral blood mononuclear cells (PBMCs), taken when the disease was refractory, from a patient treated with antithyroid drugs. These receptors came from a female donor with Graves disease. Each CDR3 is given with its conserved first and last residue. D genes are given only for firm matches.

TRBJ2-5 | TRBV12-3/TRBV12-4 | TRBD2 | CASSLLLAGEETRYF
TRBJ1-4 | TRBV3-2 | . | CASAFPPSTNEKLFF
TRBJ2-1 | TRBV6-2/TRBV6-3 | . | CASSLSRTHEQFF
TRBJ1-1 | TRBV20-1 | . | CSAATGLSAFF
TRBJ2-5 | TRBV7-2 | . | CASSSSRWREETQYF
TRBJ2-7 | TRBV7-2 | TRBD2 | CASGTSGAYEQYF
TRBJ2-5 | TRBV7-9 | . | CASSGRTQETQYF
TRBJ2-5 | TRBV7-2 | . | CASSLDFGQETQYF
TRBJ2-2 | TRBV28 | . | CGSHLLGRAGELFF
TRBJ1-5 | TRBV5-5 | . | CASSLAGRRNSNQPQHF
TRBJ1-6 | TRBV7-9 | . | CASSQDSPLHF
TRBJ1-5 | TRBV7-2 | . | CASSARGGGRQPQHF
TRBJ1-5 | TRBV12-3/TRBV12-4 | . | CASSSRTDGQPQHF
TRBJ2-7 | TRBV11-1 | TRBD2 | CASSLVPAGISYEQYF
TRBJ1-2 | TRBV28 | . | CASSLLRGAHGYTF
TRBJ2-4 | TRBV28 | TRBD2 | CASSPRGLLAKNIQYF
TRBJ2-5 | TRBV7-2 | . | CASSLTSRGTQYF
TRBJ1-1 | TRBV5-1 | . | CASSMDPLRTEAFF
TRBJ1-5 | TRBV27 | . | CASSFGQSYQPQHF
TRBJ1-5 | TRBV7-9 | . | CASSPTPSNQPQHF